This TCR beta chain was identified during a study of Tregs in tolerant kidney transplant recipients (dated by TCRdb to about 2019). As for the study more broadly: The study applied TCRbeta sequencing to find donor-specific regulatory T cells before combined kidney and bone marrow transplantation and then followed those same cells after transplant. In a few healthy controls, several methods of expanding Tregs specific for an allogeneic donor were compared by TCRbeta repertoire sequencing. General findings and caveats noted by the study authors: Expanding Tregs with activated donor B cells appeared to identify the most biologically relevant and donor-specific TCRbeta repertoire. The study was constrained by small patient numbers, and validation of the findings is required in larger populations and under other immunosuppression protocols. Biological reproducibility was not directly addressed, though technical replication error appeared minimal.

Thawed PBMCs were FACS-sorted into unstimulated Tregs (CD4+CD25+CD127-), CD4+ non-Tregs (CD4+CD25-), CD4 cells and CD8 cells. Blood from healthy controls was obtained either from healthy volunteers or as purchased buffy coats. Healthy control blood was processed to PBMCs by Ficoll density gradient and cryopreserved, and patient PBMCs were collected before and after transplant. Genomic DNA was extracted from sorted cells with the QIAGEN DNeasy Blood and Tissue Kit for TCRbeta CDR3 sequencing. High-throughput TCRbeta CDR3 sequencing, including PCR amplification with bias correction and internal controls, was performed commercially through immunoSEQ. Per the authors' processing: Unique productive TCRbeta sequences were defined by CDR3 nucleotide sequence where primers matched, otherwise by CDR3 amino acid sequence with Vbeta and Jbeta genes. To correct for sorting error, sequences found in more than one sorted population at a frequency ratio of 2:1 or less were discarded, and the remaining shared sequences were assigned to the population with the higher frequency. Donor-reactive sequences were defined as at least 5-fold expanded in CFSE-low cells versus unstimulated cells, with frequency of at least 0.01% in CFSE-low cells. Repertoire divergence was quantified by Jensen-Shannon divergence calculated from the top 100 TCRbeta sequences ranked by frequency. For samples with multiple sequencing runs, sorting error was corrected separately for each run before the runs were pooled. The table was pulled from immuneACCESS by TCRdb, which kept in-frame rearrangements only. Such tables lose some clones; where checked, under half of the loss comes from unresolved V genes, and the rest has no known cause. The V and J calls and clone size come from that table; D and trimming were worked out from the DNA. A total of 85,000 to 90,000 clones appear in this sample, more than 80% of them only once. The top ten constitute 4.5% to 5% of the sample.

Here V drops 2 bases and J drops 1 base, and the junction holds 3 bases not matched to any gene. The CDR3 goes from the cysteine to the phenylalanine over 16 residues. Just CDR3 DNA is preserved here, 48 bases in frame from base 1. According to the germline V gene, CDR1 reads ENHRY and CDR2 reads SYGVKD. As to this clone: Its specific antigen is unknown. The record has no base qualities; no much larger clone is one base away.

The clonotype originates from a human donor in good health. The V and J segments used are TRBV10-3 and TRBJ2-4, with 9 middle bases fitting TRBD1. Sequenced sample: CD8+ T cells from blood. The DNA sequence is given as TGTGCCATCAGTGAGGTACAGGGGGCGGCCAAAAACATTCAGTACTTC. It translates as CAISEVQGAAKNIQYF.